What follows are 5 T cell receptor beta chains derived from one specimen sequenced in a study of blood T cell repertoires in COVID-19. Assay: immunoSEQ multiplex PCR; the TCRdb copy retains only in-frame clones and omits some. Of under 90,000 clones listed, approximately 91% are singletons. Sequenced: peripheral blood. These receptors were taken from a man in his 70s with active or convalescent COVID-19.

The rearrangement uses TRBV19 and TRBJ1-3; TRBD1 agrees at 12 bases. CDR3 size: 17 residues. Germline V CDR1 and CDR2: LNHDA, SQIVND (reference sequence). V shed 5 bases, J shed 5 bases, and the junction held 10 bases outside the gene matches. CDR3: CASSLLPGTGGRNTIYF. CDR3 bases: TGTGCCAGTAGTTTACTGCCCGGGACAGGGGGCAGAAACACCATATATTTT.

The chain links TRBV3-1 (or the pseudogene TRBV3-2) to TRBJ1-1; 7 nucleotides line up with TRBD1. V trimming: 5 bases; J trimming: 1 base; junction bases outside the gene matches: 7. The CDR3 sequence is 15 residues long. Looked up from germline, CDR1 is LGHDT and CDR2 is YNNKEL (reference sequence). The CDR3 region is CASSFGTDQNTEAFF. The CDR3 nucleotides are TGTGCCAGCAGCTTCGGGACAGATCAGAACACTGAAGCTTTCTTT.

This clone was detected once. The CDR3 nucleotides are TGTGCCAGCAGTGCCGAGGGTGAAGCTTTCTTT. It translates to CASSAEGEAFF. The rearrangement links TRBV6-6 to TRBJ1-1; D gene unclear. Trimming stripped 5 bases from V and 7 bases from J, with 8 bases between. This CDR3 spans 11 amino acids. CDR1 and CDR2 from the germline V gene are MNHNY and SVGAGI (reference sequence).

This clone has only one observation. V gene TRBV5-1 combines with J gene TRBJ1-6; 7 nucleotides match TRBD1. This CDR3 has 14 residues. Germline V gives CDR1 SGHRS, CDR2 YFSETQ. The V segment lost 1 base and the J segment 9 bases; nucleotides outside the gene matches: 4. The CDR3 spells CASSLTGVGSPLHF. DNA for the CDR3: TGCGCCAGCAGCTTGACAGGGGTAGGTTCACCCCTCCACTTT. The full variable domain, its missing parts supplied by reference TRBV5-1 and TRBJ1-6, is KAGVTQTPRYLIKTRGQQVTLSCSPISGHRSVSWYQQTPGQGLQFLFEYFSETQRNKGNFPGRFSGRQFSNSRSEMNVSTLELGDSALYLCASSLTGVGSPLHFGNGTRLTVT.

This clone was observed once. The rearrangement uses TRBV5-4 and TRBJ2-3; 7 bases agree with TRBD1. The CDR3 is 15 amino acids. From germline, CDR1 is SGHNT and CDR2 YYREEE (reference sequence). V trimming: 1 base; J trimming: 6 bases; junction bases outside the gene matches: 8. The CDR3 protein is CASSLPGRGMDTQYF. As DNA, the CDR3 is TGTGCCAGCAGCTTGCCGGGCAGGGGGATGGATACGCAGTATTTT.